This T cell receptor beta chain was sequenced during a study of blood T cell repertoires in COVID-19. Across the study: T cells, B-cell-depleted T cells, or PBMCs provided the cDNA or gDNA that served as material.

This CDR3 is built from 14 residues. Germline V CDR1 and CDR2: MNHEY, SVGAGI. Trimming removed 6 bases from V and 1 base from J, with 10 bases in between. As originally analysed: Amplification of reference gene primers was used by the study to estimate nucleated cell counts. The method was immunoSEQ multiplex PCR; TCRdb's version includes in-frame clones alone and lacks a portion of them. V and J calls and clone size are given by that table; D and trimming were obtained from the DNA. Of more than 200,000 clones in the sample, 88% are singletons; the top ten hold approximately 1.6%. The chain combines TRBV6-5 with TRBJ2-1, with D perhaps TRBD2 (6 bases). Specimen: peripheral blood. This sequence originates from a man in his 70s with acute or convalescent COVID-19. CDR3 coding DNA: TGTGCCAGCAGCATAGGAGGGTCCTACAATGAGCAGTTCTTC. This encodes CASSIGGSYNEQFF.